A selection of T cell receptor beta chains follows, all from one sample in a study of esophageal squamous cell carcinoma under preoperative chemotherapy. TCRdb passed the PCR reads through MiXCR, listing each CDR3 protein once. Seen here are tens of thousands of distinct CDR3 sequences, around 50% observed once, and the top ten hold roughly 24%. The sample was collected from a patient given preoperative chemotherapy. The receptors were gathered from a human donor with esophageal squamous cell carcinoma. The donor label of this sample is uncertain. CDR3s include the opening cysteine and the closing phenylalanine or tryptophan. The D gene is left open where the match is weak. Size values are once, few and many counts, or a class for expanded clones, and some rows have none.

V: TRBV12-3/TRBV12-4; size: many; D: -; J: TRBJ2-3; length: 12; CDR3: CASSLEGIQQYF; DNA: TGTGCCAGCAGTTTAGAGGGGATCCAGCAGTATTTT
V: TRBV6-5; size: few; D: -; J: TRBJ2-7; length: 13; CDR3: CASSFGQSYEQYF; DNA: TGTGCCAGCAGTTTTGGGCAGTCCTACGAGCAGTACTTC
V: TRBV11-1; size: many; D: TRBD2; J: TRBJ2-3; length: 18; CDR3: CASSTLSTSGGAGDTQYF; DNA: TGTGCCAGCAGCACCCTGTCCACTAGCGGGGGGGCCGGAGATACGCAGTATTTT
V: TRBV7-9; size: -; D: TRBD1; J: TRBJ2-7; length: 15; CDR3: CASSFGQGITYEQYF; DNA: TGTGCCAGCAGTTTCGGACAGGGCATCACCTACGAGCAGTACTTC
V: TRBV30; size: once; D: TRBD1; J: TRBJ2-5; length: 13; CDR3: CAWSVQGLSEQYF; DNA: TGTGCCTGGAGTGTACAGGGGCTCAGTGAGCAGTACTTC
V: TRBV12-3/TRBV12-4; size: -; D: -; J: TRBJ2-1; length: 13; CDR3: CASSLGQGPTQFF; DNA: TGTGCCAGCAGTTTAGGGCAGGGGCCGACCCAGTTCTTC
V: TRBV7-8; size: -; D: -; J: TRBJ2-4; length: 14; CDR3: CASSLGGDLDTQYF; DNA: TGTGCCAGCAGCTTGGGTGGGGACCTAGACACCCAGTACTTC
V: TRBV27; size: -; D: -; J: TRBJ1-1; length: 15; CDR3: CASSLHGLGGAEAFF; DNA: TGTGCCAGCAGTTTACATGGGCTTGGAGGCGCTGAAGCTTTCTTT
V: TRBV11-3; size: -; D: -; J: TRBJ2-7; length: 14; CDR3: CASSPRTISYEQYF; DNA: TGTGCCAGCAGCCCACGGACTATTAGCTACGAGCAGTACTTC
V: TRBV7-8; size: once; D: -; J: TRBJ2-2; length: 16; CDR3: CASSGLEAVNTEELYF; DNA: TGTGCCAGCAGCGGCCTAGAGGCTGTGAACACCGAGGAGCTGTATTTT
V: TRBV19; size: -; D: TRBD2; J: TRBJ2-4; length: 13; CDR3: CASSIPSGRIQYF; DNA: TGTGCCAGTAGTATTCCTAGCGGGAGGATTCAGTACTTC
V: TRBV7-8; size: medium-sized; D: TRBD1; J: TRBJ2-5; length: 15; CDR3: CASSLRPGQQETQYF; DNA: TGTGCCAGCAGCTTACGACCGGGACAGCAAGAGACCCAGTACTTC
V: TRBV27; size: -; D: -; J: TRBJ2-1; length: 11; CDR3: CASSLGLRRFF; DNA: TGTGCCAGCAGTCTGGGCTTAAGGCGGTTCTTC
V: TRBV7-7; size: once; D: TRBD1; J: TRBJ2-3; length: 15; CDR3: CGSGLGTGDEDMQYF; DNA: TGTGGTAGCGGCCTCGGGACAGGGGACGAAGATATGCAGTATTTT
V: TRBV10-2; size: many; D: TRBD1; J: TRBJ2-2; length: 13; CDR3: CASGQENTGELFF; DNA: TGCGCCAGCGGACAGGAGAACACCGGGGAGCTGTTTTTT
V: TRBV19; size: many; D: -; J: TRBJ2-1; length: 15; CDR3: CASSIQGNSYNEQFF; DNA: TGTGCCAGTAGTATACAGGGGAACTCCTACAATGAGCAGTTCTTC
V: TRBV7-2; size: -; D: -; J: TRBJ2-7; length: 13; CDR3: CASSPNAGYEQYF; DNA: TGTGCCAGCAGCCCAAATGCCGGATACGAGCAGTACTTC
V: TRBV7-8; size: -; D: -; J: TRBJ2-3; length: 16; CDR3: CASSRLGAVNTDKQYF; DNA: TGTGCCAGCAGCCGCCTAGGGGCGGTAAACACCGATAAGCAGTATTTT
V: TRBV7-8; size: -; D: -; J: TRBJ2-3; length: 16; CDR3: CACSGLGGGPGDTQYF; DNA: TGTGCCTGCAGCGGCCTAGGGGGGGGGCCCGGTGATACGCAGTATTTT
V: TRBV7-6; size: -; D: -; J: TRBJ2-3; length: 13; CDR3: CASRAVNTDAQYF; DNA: TGTGCCAGCAGGGCTGTGAACACCGATGCGCAGTATTTT
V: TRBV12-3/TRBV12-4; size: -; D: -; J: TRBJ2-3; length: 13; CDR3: CASGLTPKDTQYF; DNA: TGTGCCTCGGGGCTAACCCCCAAAGACACGCAGTACTTT
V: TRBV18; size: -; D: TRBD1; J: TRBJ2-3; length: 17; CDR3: CASSPNPGQGRTDTQYF; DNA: TGTGCCAGCTCACCAAACCCGGGACAGGGTAGAACAGATACGCAGTATTTT
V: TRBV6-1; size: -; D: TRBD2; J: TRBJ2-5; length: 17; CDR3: CASSTGLAGVWGETQYF; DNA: TGTGCCAGCAGTACGGGACTAGCGGGAGTTTGGGGGGAGACCCAGTACTTC
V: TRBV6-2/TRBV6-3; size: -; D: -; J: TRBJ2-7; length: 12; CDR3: CASSYRPYEQYF; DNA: TGTGCCAGCAGTTACCGCCCCTACGAGCAGTACTTC
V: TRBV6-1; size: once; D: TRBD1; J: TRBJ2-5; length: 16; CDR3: CASKSPGTGKTETQYF; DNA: TGTGCCAGCAAATCACCCGGGACAGGGAAAACAGAGACGCAGTATTTC
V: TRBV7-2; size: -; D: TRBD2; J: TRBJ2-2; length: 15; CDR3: CASTTSGTNTGELFF; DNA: TGTGCCAGCACCACTAGCGGAACGAACACCGGGGAGCTGTTTTTT
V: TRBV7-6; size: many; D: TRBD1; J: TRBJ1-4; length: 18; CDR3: CASSLVPGGVGANEKLFF; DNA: TGTGCCAGCAGCTTAGTGCCAGGGGGCGTGGGTGCTAATGAAAAACTGTTTTTT
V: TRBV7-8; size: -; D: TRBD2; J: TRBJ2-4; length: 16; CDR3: CASSNLGGGASDIQYF; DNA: TGTGCCAGCAGCAACCTGGGGGGGGGAGCCAGTGATATTCAGTACTTC
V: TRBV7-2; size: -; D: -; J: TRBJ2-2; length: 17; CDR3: CASTPFISAGNTGALYF; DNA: TGTGCCAGCACCCCTTTTATTAGCGCTGGGAACACCGGGGCGCTGTATTTT
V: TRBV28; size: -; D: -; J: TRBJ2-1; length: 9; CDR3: CASPVGRFF; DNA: TGTGCCAGCCCTGTAGGTAGGTTCTTC
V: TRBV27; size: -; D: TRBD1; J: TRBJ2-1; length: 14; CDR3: CASSGTGFANEQFF; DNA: TGTGCCAGCAGTGGGACAGGGTTCGCGAATGAGCAGTTCTTC
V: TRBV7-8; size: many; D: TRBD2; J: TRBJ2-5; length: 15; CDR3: CASSFVTSPLGEQYF; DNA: TGTGCCAGCAGCTTCGTGACTAGCCCATTGGGTGAGCAGTACTTC
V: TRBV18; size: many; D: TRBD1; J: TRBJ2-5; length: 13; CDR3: CASSRGQGETQYF; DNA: TGTGCCAGCTCACGCGGACAGGGGGAGACCCAGTACTTC
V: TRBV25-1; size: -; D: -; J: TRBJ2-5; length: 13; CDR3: CGTAVRDTETQYF; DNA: TGTGGGACCGCGGTCCGTGACACAGAGACGCAGTACTTC
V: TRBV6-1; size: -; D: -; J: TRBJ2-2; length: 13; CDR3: CASGAVRTGTLYF; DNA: TGTGCCAGCGGGGCTGTGCGGACCGGGACGCTGTATTTT
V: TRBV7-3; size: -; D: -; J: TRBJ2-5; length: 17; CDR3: CASSPGTGGRDADTQYF; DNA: TGTGCCAGCAGCCCGGGGACCGGCGGGCGGGACGCAGATACCCAGTACTTC
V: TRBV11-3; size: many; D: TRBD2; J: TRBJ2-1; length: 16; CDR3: CASSFRGRGSYNEQFF; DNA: TGTGCCAGCAGCTTCCGGGGGAGGGGATCCTACAATGAGCAGTTCTTC
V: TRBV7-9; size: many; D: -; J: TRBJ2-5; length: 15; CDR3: CASSLGKGGAETQYF; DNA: TGTGCCAGCAGCTTGGGGAAGGGGGGAGCGGAGACCCAGTACTTC
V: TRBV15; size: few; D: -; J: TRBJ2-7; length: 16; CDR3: CATSSVGQDSSYEQYF; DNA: TGTGCCACCAGCAGCGTGGGCCAGGACAGCTCCTACGAGCAGTACTTC